This T cell receptor (beta chain) was identified in a study of T cell changes during pregnancy in multiple sclerosis. Data came from immunoSEQ multiplex PCR; TCRdb stores just in-frame clones and leaves some out. The table lists fewer than 55,000 clones, 90% of them singletons. This clone has only a few counts. Trimming pared 7 bases from V and 0 bases from J, leaving 4 bases between. The CDR3 contains 12 residues. The V gene's germline CDR1 is LNHDA and CDR2 SQIVND (reference sequence). The sequence came from a female donor in good health, enrolled as a control in a pregnancy study. Sequenced here: peripheral blood, sampled in the second trimester of pregnancy. This chain connects TRBV19 to TRBJ1-5, with D uncertain. CDR3 sequence: CASNHSNQPQHF. The CDR3 DNA sequence: TGTGCCAGTAATCATAGCAATCAGCCCCAGCATTTT. Using reference TRBV19 and TRBJ1-5 for the parts outside the CDR3, the full variable domain is DGGITQSPKYLFRKEGQNVTLSCEQNLNHDAMYWYRQDPGQGLRLIYYSQIVNDFQKGDIAEGYSVSREKKESFPLTVTSAQKNPTAFYLCASNHSNQPQHFGDGTRLSIL.